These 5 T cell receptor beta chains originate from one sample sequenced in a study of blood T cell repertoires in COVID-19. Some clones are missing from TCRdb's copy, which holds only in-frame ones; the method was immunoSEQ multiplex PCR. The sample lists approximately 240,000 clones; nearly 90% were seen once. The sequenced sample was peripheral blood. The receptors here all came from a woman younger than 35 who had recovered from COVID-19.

CDR3 residues: CASSLYDFREVTGELFF. The CDR3 DNA follows: TGTGCCAGCAGTTTATACGATTTTAGGGAGGTCACCGGGGAGCTGTTTTTT. The chain employs TRBV27 and TRBJ2-2; TRBD2 might be the D (6 bases). The CDR3 length is 17 residues. Trimming took off 1 base at V and 4 bases at J, with 16 bases between the two ends. Germline CDR1 MNHEY, CDR2 SMNVEV (reference sequence).

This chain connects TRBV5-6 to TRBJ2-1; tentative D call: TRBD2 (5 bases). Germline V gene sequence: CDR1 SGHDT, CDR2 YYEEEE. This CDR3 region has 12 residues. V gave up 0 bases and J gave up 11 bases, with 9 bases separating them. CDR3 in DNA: TGTGCCAGCAGCTTGGATCAGACTAAGCAGTTCTTC. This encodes CASSLDQTKQFF.

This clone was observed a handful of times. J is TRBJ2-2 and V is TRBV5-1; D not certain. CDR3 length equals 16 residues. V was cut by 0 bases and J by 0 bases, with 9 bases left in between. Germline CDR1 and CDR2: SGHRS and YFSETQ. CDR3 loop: CASSLAHPANTGELFF. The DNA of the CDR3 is TGCGCCAGCAGCTTGGCCCACCCAGCGAACACCGGGGAGCTGTTTTTT.

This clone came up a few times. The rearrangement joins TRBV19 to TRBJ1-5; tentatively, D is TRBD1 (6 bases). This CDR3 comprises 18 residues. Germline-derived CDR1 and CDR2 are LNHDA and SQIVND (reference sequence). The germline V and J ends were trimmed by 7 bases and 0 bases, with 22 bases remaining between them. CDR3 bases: TGTGCCAGTACGCGAACTGGGGCGGGGGCCGATAGCAATCAGCCCCAGCATTTT. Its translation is CASTRTGAGADSNQPQHF. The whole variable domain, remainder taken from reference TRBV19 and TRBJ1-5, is DGGITQSPKYLFRKEGQNVTLSCEQNLNHDAMYWYRQDPGQGLRLIYYSQIVNDFQKGDIAEGYSVSREKKESFPLTVTSAQKNPTAFYLCASTRTGAGADSNQPQHFGDGTRLSIL.

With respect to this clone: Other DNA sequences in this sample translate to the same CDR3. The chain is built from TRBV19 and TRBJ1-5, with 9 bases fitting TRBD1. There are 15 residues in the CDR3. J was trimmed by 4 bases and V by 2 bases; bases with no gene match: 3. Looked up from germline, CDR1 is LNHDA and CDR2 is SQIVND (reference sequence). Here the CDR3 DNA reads TGTGCCAGTAGTATAACAGGGGGCGGTAATCAGCCCCAGCATTTT. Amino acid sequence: CASSITGGGNQPQHF.